The following is a TCR beta chain sequence with its context. Its target is not known. This entry is derived from a study of T cell responses to AZD1222 COVID-19 vaccine. Study observations and caveats: Spike-specific TCR depth and breadth grew after two AZD1222 doses.

Produced via immunoSEQ multiplex PCR; TCRdb's table is partial and in-frame only. In the table there are some 110,000 clones, approximately 90% of which are singletons. Researchers grouped second doses given at about 4 or about 12 weeks into one pool. Trimming cost V 3 bases and J 8 bases, with 10 bases left between them. The germline V gene has CDR1 MRHNA and CDR2 SNTAGT. The CDR3 has 13 residues. V usage is TRBV6-4 and J usage is TRBJ1-4; the D is unclear. The receptor was isolated from an adult who received the AZD1222 COVID-19 vaccine. The material was peripheral blood, obtained 28 days after the second AZD1222 dose. CDR3 nucleotides: TGTGCCAGCAGTGAGCAGTTTGGCGAAAAACTGTTTTTT. This gives the protein CASSEQFGEKLFF.